These T cell receptor beta chains were read from a single sample in a study of blood T cell repertoires in COVID-19. Generated by immunoSEQ multiplex PCR, the TCRdb table keeps only in-frame clones and is missing some. The sample includes 100,000 or so clones, roughly 92% seen only once; the top ten take 0.97%. Material for sequencing was peripheral blood. The source of these receptors is a man aged 55 to 69 with acute or convalescent COVID-19. The CDR3 runs from the conserved cysteine through the conserved F or W. D genes are given only for firm matches. For some rows the clone size is stated as once, few or many, or as a class when expanded; others skip it.

- | TRBJ2-1 | - | TRBV13 | TGTGCCAGCAGACCCGAGGCGGGGAACAATGAGCAGTTCTTC | CASRPEAGNNEQFF
- | TRBJ1-4 | - | TRBV6-1 | TGTGCCAGCAGTGAGACTTCCGGGGATACCGGGGCTAATGAAAAACTGTTTTTT | CASSETSGDTGANEKLFF
TRBD2 | TRBJ2-2 | - | TRBV11-2 | TGTGCCAGCAGATCAGCGGGAACCGGGGAGCTGTTTTTT | CASRSAGTGELFF
- | TRBJ2-3 | - | TRBV2 | TGTGCCAGCGGTCAGGGTACGGGCACAGATACGCAGTATTTT | CASGQGTGTDTQYF
- | TRBJ2-1 | once | TRBV24-1 | TGTGCCACCAGTGACCGGGCAGGGGACTCCTACAATGAGCAGTTCTTC | CATSDRAGDSYNEQFF
- | TRBJ1-3 | - | TRBV19 | TGTGCCAGCCAGGGATATGGAAACACCATATATTTT | CASQGYGNTIYF
- | TRBJ1-2 | - | TRBV5-4 | TGTGCCAGCAGCTTGGTCCCTTTGACAAGCTATGGCTACACCTTC | CASSLVPLTSYGYTF
- | TRBJ2-5 | - | TRBV3-1/TRBV3-2 | TGTGCCAGCAGCCGCGGAATAGACGGCCGTGGAGAGACCCAGTACTTC | CASSRGIDGRGETQYF
- | TRBJ1-2 | - | TRBV28 | TGTGCCAGCAGACCTGGGACTGGCGGCTACACCTTC | CASRPGTGGYTF
- | TRBJ1-2 | - | TRBV29-1 | TGCAGCGTTGAAGATATGACGGGGGAAAACTATGGCTACACCTTC | CSVEDMTGENYGYTF
- | TRBJ2-1 | - | TRBV2 | TGTGCCAGCAGGGGGGGACTGGGGATTTCGAATGAGCAGTTCTTC | CASRGGLGISNEQFF
- | TRBJ2-7 | - | TRBV18 | TGTGCCAGCTCAATGGGGGGAGGAAGACAGTACGAGCAGTACTTC | CASSMGGGRQYEQYF
- | TRBJ2-7 | - | TRBV6-5 | TGTGCCAGCAGTTACTACCCAGGGAAAAGCTACGAGCAGTACTTC | CASSYYPGKSYEQYF
- | TRBJ2-7 | once | TRBV28 | TGTGCCAGCAGTTTTCCAGGGAAATCCTACGAGCAGTACTTC | CASSFPGKSYEQYF
- | TRBJ1-2 | - | TRBV28 | TGTGCCAGCAGTTTCCCCGGCAGGAACTATGGCTACACCTTC | CASSFPGRNYGYTF
- | TRBJ1-2 | - | TRBV2 | TGTGCCAGCAGCTCCGGGACAACAACCTATGGCTACACCTTC | CASSSGTTTYGYTF
TRBD2 | TRBJ2-7 | - | TRBV28 | TGTGCCAGCAGTTTAGGCCCGACTAGCGGATCCTACGAGCAGTACTTC | CASSLGPTSGSYEQYF
- | TRBJ1-1 | - | TRBV5-1 | TGCGCCAGCAGCCCGTCACTCCCAGGGACTGAAGCTTTCTTT | CASSPSLPGTEAFF
TRBD1 | TRBJ1-1 | - | TRBV14 | TGTGCCAGCAGCCAAGATGAGGGACAGGGTGAAGCTTTCTTT | CASSQDEGQGEAFF
- | TRBJ1-2 | - | TRBV7-9 | TGTGCCAGCAGCTTAGGGGAGAATCCTAACTATGGCTACACCTTC | CASSLGENPNYGYTF
- | TRBJ2-1 | - | TRBV12-3/TRBV12-4 | TGTGCCAGCAGCCCGTCGGGGAATGAGCAGTTCTTC | CASSPSGNEQFF
TRBD1 | TRBJ2-1 | - | TRBV7-3 | TGTGCCAGCAGTATTACAGGGGGCGATCACAATGAGCAGTTCTTC | CASSITGGDHNEQFF